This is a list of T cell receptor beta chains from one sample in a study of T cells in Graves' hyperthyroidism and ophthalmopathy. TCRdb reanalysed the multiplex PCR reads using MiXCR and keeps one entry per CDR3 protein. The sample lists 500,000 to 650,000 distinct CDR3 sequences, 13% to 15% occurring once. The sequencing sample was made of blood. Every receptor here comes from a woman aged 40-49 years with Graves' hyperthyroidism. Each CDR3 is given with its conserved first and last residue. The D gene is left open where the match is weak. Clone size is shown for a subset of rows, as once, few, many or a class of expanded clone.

CDR3 protein: CAWSAGLYNEQFF
CDR3 DNA: TGTGCCTGGAGTGCGGGACTCTACAATGAGCAGTTCTTC
V gene: TRBV30
J gene: TRBJ2-1
clone size: many
D gene: .

CDR3 protein: CASSPKFDGSSYGQYF
CDR3 DNA: TGTGCCAGCTCACCAAAGTTCGACGGATCTTCCTACGGGCAGTACTTC
V gene: TRBV18
J gene: TRBJ2-7
clone size: .
D gene: .

CDR3 protein: CASSLTHSGELFF
CDR3 DNA: TGTGCCAGCAGTTTAACCCACAGCGGGGAGCTGTTTTTT
V gene: TRBV27
J gene: TRBJ2-2
clone size: few
D gene: .

CDR3 protein: CATSRDAVGRDTQYF
CDR3 DNA: TGTGCCACCAGCAGAGATGCGGTAGGTCGGGATACGCAGTATTTT
V gene: TRBV15
J gene: TRBJ2-3
clone size: many
D gene: .

CDR3 protein: CSLTGRYEQYF
CDR3 DNA: TGCAGTCTCACCGGGCGCTACGAGCAGTACTTC
V gene: TRBV20-1
J gene: TRBJ2-7
clone size: .
D gene: .

CDR3 protein: CSAISPGQGAGNTIYF
CDR3 DNA: TGCAGTGCTATCTCGCCCGGACAGGGTGCTGGAAACACCATATATTTT
V gene: TRBV20-1
J gene: TRBJ1-3
clone size: few
D gene: TRBD1

CDR3 protein: CASSESHGLAPERQFF
CDR3 DNA: TGTGCCAGCAGTGAATCCCACGGACTAGCTCCCGAACGGCAGTTCTTC
V gene: TRBV6-1
J gene: TRBJ2-1
clone size: few
D gene: TRBD2

CDR3 protein: CATSEATGTVGELFF
CDR3 DNA: TGTGCCACCAGTGAGGCGACAGGGACGGTCGGGGAGCTGTTTTTT
V gene: TRBV24-1
J gene: TRBJ2-2
clone size: .
D gene: TRBD1

CDR3 protein: CASGLTLLMAGTDTQYF
CDR3 DNA: TGTGCTAGTGGTTTGACCCTCTTAATGGCGGGCACAGATACGCAGTATTTT
V gene: TRBV12-5
J gene: TRBJ2-3
clone size: few
D gene: .

CDR3 protein: CASSPRQTNEKLFF
CDR3 DNA: TGTGCCAGCTCACCACGACAGACGAATGAAAAACTGTTTTTT
V gene: TRBV18
J gene: TRBJ1-4
clone size: many
D gene: .

CDR3 protein: CASSLLTGDNTEAFF
CDR3 DNA: TGTGCCAGCTCTCTCCTGACAGGGGATAACACTGAAGCTTTCTTT
V gene: TRBV18
J gene: TRBJ1-1
clone size: few
D gene: TRBD1

CDR3 protein: CASSLFARATGNEQFF
CDR3 DNA: TGTGCCAGCAGTTTATTTGCAAGAGCAACGGGGAATGAGCAGTTCTTC
V gene: TRBV12-3/TRBV12-4
J gene: TRBJ2-1
clone size: many
D gene: .

CDR3 protein: CASTRSLNTEAFF
CDR3 DNA: TGTGCCAGTACTAGGAGCTTGAACACTGAAGCTTTCTTT
V gene: TRBV19
J gene: TRBJ1-1
clone size: .
D gene: .

CDR3 protein: CASTLDGASYEQYF
CDR3 DNA: TGTGCCAGCACCCTAGATGGGGCTTCCTACGAGCAGTACTTC
V gene: TRBV6-2/TRBV6-3
J gene: TRBJ2-7
clone size: few
D gene: .

CDR3 protein: CASSPGFTEQYF
CDR3 DNA: TGTGCCAGCTCACCAGGGTTTACCGAGCAGTACTTC
V gene: TRBV18
J gene: TRBJ2-7
clone size: many
D gene: .

CDR3 protein: CASIPGQASSYNEQFF
CDR3 DNA: TGTGCCAGCATCCCCGGACAGGCCAGCTCCTACAATGAGCAGTTCTTC
V gene: TRBV7-9
J gene: TRBJ2-1
clone size: many
D gene: TRBD1

CDR3 protein: CASSFGQALNTGELFF
CDR3 DNA: TGTGCCAGCAGTTTCGGACAGGCGTTGAACACCGGGGAGCTGTTTTTT
V gene: TRBV28
J gene: TRBJ2-2
clone size: few
D gene: TRBD1

CDR3 protein: CASSRTAAYEQYF
CDR3 DNA: TGTGCCAGCAGTCGGACGGCTGCCTACGAGCAGTACTTC
V gene: TRBV7-4
J gene: TRBJ2-7
clone size: .
D gene: .

CDR3 protein: CASSPPVPKSYNEQFF
CDR3 DNA: TGTGCCAGCAGCCCCCCGGTCCCCAAGTCCTACAATGAGCAGTTCTTC
V gene: TRBV3-1
J gene: TRBJ2-1
clone size: few
D gene: .

CDR3 protein: CASSRKGLASYNEQFF
CDR3 DNA: TGTGCCAGCAGTAGGAAGGGACTAGCATCCTACAATGAGCAGTTCTTC
V gene: TRBV6-2/TRBV6-3
J gene: TRBJ2-1
clone size: .
D gene: TRBD2

CDR3 protein: CASSLNSINEKLFF
CDR3 DNA: TGTGCCAGCAGCTTAAATAGTATCAATGAAAAACTGTTTTTT
V gene: TRBV7-2
J gene: TRBJ1-4
clone size: .
D gene: .

CDR3 protein: CASSFGQGNSPLHF
CDR3 DNA: TGTGCCAGCAGCTTTGGACAGGGAAATTCACCCCTCCACTTT
V gene: TRBV5-6
J gene: TRBJ1-6
clone size: many
D gene: TRBD1

CDR3 protein: CASSSRVAGGMVEQFF
CDR3 DNA: TGTGCCAGCAGCTCCCGAGTGGCGGGAGGAATGGTTGAGCAGTTCTTC
V gene: TRBV7-2
J gene: TRBJ2-1
clone size: many
D gene: TRBD2

CDR3 protein: CASSYTRPGQGGETQYF
CDR3 DNA: TGTGCCAGCAGTTACACGCGACCGGGACAGGGGGGAGAGACCCAGTACTTC
V gene: TRBV6-5
J gene: TRBJ2-5
clone size: few
D gene: TRBD1

CDR3 protein: CASSARMSTEAFF
CDR3 DNA: TGTGCCAGCAGTGCGCGGATGAGCACTGAAGCTTTCTTT
V gene: TRBV2
J gene: TRBJ1-1
clone size: many
D gene: .

CDR3 protein: CAGAMGEYNEQFF
CDR3 DNA: TGTGCCGGCGCCATGGGCGAGTACAATGAGCAGTTCTTC
V gene: TRBV2
J gene: TRBJ2-1
clone size: many
D gene: .

CDR3 protein: CASSLSVPGFDGELFF
CDR3 DNA: TGTGCCAGCAGCTTATCGGTCCCAGGGTTTGACGGGGAGCTGTTTTTT
V gene: TRBV7-3
J gene: TRBJ2-2
clone size: few
D gene: .

CDR3 protein: CSAPRWDRGQLEAFF
CDR3 DNA: TGCAGTGCCCCGAGGTGGGACAGGGGGCAACTTGAAGCTTTCTTT
V gene: TRBV20-1
J gene: TRBJ1-1
clone size: many
D gene: TRBD1

CDR3 protein: CASSTSGRAAEQFF
CDR3 DNA: TGTGCCAGCAGCACTAGCGGGAGGGCCGCTGAGCAGTTCTTC
V gene: TRBV11-2
J gene: TRBJ2-1
clone size: many
D gene: TRBD2

CDR3 protein: CASSLTGTNYEQYF
CDR3 DNA: TGTGCCAGCAGCTTGACGGGTACAAACTACGAGCAGTACTTC
V gene: TRBV5-5
J gene: TRBJ2-7
clone size: many
D gene: .

CDR3 protein: CASSLLTGVNTEAFF
CDR3 DNA: TGTGCCAGCAGTCTCCTGACAGGCGTCAACACTGAAGCTTTCTTT
V gene: TRBV27
J gene: TRBJ1-1
clone size: .
D gene: .

CDR3 protein: CASRISRAYEQYF
CDR3 DNA: TGTGCCAGCAGGATTAGCAGAGCCTACGAGCAGTACTTC
V gene: TRBV6-1
J gene: TRBJ2-7
clone size: many
D gene: .

CDR3 protein: CSVVPIGSANEKLFF
CDR3 DNA: TGCAGCGTTGTCCCCATAGGGTCGGCTAATGAAAAACTGTTTTTT
V gene: TRBV29-1
J gene: TRBJ1-4
clone size: few
D gene: .

CDR3 protein: CASSGYRGHQGNIQYF
CDR3 DNA: TGTGCCAGCAGTGGGTACAGGGGCCATCAGGGAAACATTCAGTACTTC
V gene: TRBV6-1
J gene: TRBJ2-4
clone size: few
D gene: TRBD1

CDR3 protein: CASSIEQYNEQFF
CDR3 DNA: TGTGCCAGTAGTATTGAACAGTACAATGAGCAGTTCTTC
V gene: TRBV19
J gene: TRBJ2-1
clone size: .
D gene: .

CDR3 protein: CASSLKLISGANVLTF
CDR3 DNA: TGTGCCAGCAGCTTAAAACTGATCTCTGGGGCCAACGTCCTGACTTTC
V gene: TRBV7-9
J gene: TRBJ2-6
clone size: many
D gene: .

CDR3 protein: CASSPDRAMNTEAFF
CDR3 DNA: TGTGCCAGCAGCCCCGACAGAGCAATGAACACTGAAGCTTTCTTT
V gene: TRBV5-8
J gene: TRBJ1-1
clone size: many
D gene: .

CDR3 protein: CASSQDRGQALHF
CDR3 DNA: TGTGCCAGCAGCCAAGACAGGGGGCAAGCCCTCCACTTT
V gene: TRBV3-1
J gene: TRBJ1-6
clone size: .
D gene: TRBD1

CDR3 protein: CATYHRGATEAFF
CDR3 DNA: TGTGCCACCTATCACAGGGGGGCCACTGAAGCTTTCTTT
V gene: TRBV28
J gene: TRBJ1-1
clone size: many
D gene: TRBD1

CDR3 protein: CSAGRGGETQYF
CDR3 DNA: TGCAGTGCTGGTCGGGGCGGAGAGACCCAGTACTTC
V gene: TRBV20-1
J gene: TRBJ2-5
clone size: many
D gene: .

CDR3 protein: CASSPDPGDLYEQYF
CDR3 DNA: TGTGCCAGCAGCCCCGACCCCGGGGATTTGTACGAGCAGTACTTC
V gene: TRBV12-3/TRBV12-4
J gene: TRBJ2-7
clone size: many
D gene: .

CDR3 protein: CASGQTGGTDTQYF
CDR3 DNA: TGTGCTAGTGGTCAAACCGGCGGCACAGATACGCAGTATTTT
V gene: TRBV12-5
J gene: TRBJ2-3
clone size: .
D gene: .

CDR3 protein: CASSGGGTSGPWGEQYF
CDR3 DNA: TGTGCCAGCAGCGGAGGTGGGACTAGCGGCCCGTGGGGCGAGCAGTACTTC
V gene: TRBV6-1
J gene: TRBJ2-7
clone size: .
D gene: TRBD2

CDR3 protein: CSVEVLAGEQFF
CDR3 DNA: TGCAGCGTTGAAGTACTAGCGGGGGAGCAGTTCTTC
V gene: TRBV29-1
J gene: TRBJ2-1
clone size: few
D gene: TRBD2

CDR3 protein: CASGLGGGNQPQHF
CDR3 DNA: TGTGCTAGTGGTTTGGGAGGGGGCAATCAGCCCCAGCATTTT
V gene: TRBV12-5
J gene: TRBJ1-5
clone size: few
D gene: .

CDR3 protein: CSVTGTIDTGELFF
CDR3 DNA: TGCAGCGTCACCGGGACTATAGACACCGGGGAGCTGTTTTTT
V gene: TRBV29-1
J gene: TRBJ2-2
clone size: .
D gene: TRBD2

CDR3 protein: CSARGGIVGYNEQFF
CDR3 DNA: TGCAGTGCTCGGGGCGGGATAGTGGGGTACAATGAGCAGTTCTTC
V gene: TRBV20-1
J gene: TRBJ2-1
clone size: few
D gene: .

CDR3 protein: CASSLAGPSGNEQFF
CDR3 DNA: TGTGCCAGCAGCTTAGCCGGACCATCAGGTAATGAGCAGTTCTTC
V gene: TRBV11-2
J gene: TRBJ2-1
clone size: many
D gene: .